The entry below describes one TCR beta chain. These data originate in a study of CD8 T cells in Susac syndrome. Roughly 0.5 to 1 ug RNA was reverse transcribed with random hexamers. Using its own MiXCR run on the immunoSEQ multiplex PCR reads, TCRdb lists one record per CDR3 protein. The table shows around 79,000 distinct CDR3 sequences, with approximately 94% occurring only once. V shed 10 bases and J shed 9 bases, with 21 bases lying between them. Germline CDR1 reads MNHEY; CDR2 reads SMNVEV (reference sequence). The CDR3 sequence is 14 residues long. The chain carries TRBV27 and TRBJ2-2; the D is unclear. Sequencing was performed on CD8+ T cells from PBMCs. The clonotype originates from a human donor with Susac syndrome. The CDR3 coding sequence is TGTGCCACCTCCAAGGGATCCTCCCCCCGGGAGCTGTTTTTT. Translation gives CATSKGSSPRELFF.